The 31 T cell receptor beta chains reported below all come from one sample, sequenced in a study of spatial heterogeneity in lung cancer (dated by TCRdb to between 2017 and 2020). Points the paper makes about the study in general: The number of expanded intratumoral alpha and beta TCRs correlated with the tumor nonsynonymous mutation count.

This sample's time point label indicates: sample taken at primary tumor resection. No antigen has been identified for these receptors. Libraries were constructed by 5' RACE. Sequencing used a NextSeq 500. The raw public reads went through TCRdb reprocessing: fastp at Q25, MiXCR clone calling, in-frame beta chains kept. CDR3 protein sequences are deduplicated, and each keeps its most common genes and DNA. The sample has about 6,800 distinct CDR3 sequences on record, over 12% of them singletons. The ten largest account for about 10% of the sample. Sample: lung tumor tissue, taken at surgery. The receptor set was obtained from a male donor with early-stage non-small cell lung cancer.

This clonotype has a count of ten or more. The chain has TRBV11-1 and TRBJ1-4; D gene ambiguous. Germline assignment: CDR1 SGHAT and CDR2 FQDESV (reference sequence). The germline V and J ends were trimmed by 1 base and 8 bases, with 11 bases remaining between them. The CDR3 spans 14 residues. CDR3 residues: CASSLGILTEKLFF. DNA of the CDR3: TGTGCCAGCAGCTTAGGGATTCTAACCGAAAAACTGTTTTTT.

Relative to its sample, this clonotype is medium-sized. The chain is built from TRBV10-2 and TRBJ1-6; no clear D. The CDR3 has 13 amino acids. Trimming removed 8 bases at V and 7 bases at J, with 12 bases between. The germline V gene encodes CDR1 WSHSY and CDR2 SAAADI. The CDR3 nucleotides are TGCGCCAGCTCGTCTGGGCGGAATTCACCCCTCCACTTT. This translates into CASSSGRNSPLHF.

This clonotype is termed medium-sized. This chain connects TRBV20-1 to TRBJ1-2, with D possibly matching TRBD1 (5 bases). Germline V gene data show CDR1 as DFQATT and CDR2 as SNEGSKA (reference sequence). The CDR3 has 14 amino acids. V was trimmed by 3 bases and J by 3 bases, leaving 14 bases between them. In DNA, the CDR3 is TGCAGTGCTAGTCCCACAGGAACCTACTATGGCTACACCTTC. Translated, it gives CSASPTGTYYGYTF.

This clonotype was seen a few times. The genes are TRBV27 and TRBJ2-6, with D maybe TRBD2 (6 bases). Germline V gene lookup returns CDR1 MNHEY and CDR2 SMNVEV (reference sequence). This CDR3 is 17 amino acids long. The V and J ends lost 1 base and 1 base respectively, with 11 bases between them. The CDR3 DNA reads TGTGCCAGCAGTTTATACGGGAGCGGGTCTGGGGCCAACGTCCTGACTTTC. Translated, it gives CASSLYGSGSGANVLTF.

The rearrangement joins TRBV12-3 or TRBV12-4 to TRBJ2-1, with 8 bases aligning to TRBD2. J was trimmed by 8 bases and V by 6 bases; bases with no gene match: 9. The CDR3 has 14 amino acids. The CDR3 reads CASSLGTRVDEQFF. The CDR3 nucleotides read TGTGCCAGCAGCTTGGGGACTAGGGTTGATGAGCAGTTCTTC.

The V and J genes are TRBV27 and TRBJ1-3; a possible D gene is TRBD1 (5 bases). This CDR3 contains 16 residues. Germline V gives CDR1 MNHEY, CDR2 SMNVEV (reference sequence). V lost 2 bases, J lost 0 bases, and 11 bases lay in between. In nucleotides, the CDR3 is TGTGCCAGCAGTTTAAGGACACCTTACTCTGGAAACACCATATATTTT. Amino acids: CASSLRTPYSGNTIYF.

This clonotype was counted ten times or more. The chain recombines TRBV21-1 with TRBJ1-5; the table's D call, TRBD1, has no DNA check behind it. TRBV21-1 is a pseudogene locus. CDR3 length equals 17 residues. The CDR3 here is CASSTRDRGLSNQPQHF. The CDR3 coding sequence is TGTGCCAGCAGTACCCGGGACAGGGGGCTAAGCAATCAGCCCCAGCATTTT.

By proportion, this clonotype is medium-sized. CDR3 protein: CASSYGTSESYEQYF. CDR3 DNA sequence: TGTGCCAGCAGTTACGGGACTAGCGAATCCTACGAGCAGTACTTC. The rearrangement links TRBV6-7 to TRBJ2-7; 10 nucleotides align to TRBD2. TRBV6-7 is flagged as an ORF with uncertain function. The CDR3 has 15 residues. V shed 2 bases, J shed 1 base, and the junction held 2 bases outside the gene matches.

This clonotype was seen ten or more times. J is TRBJ2-3 and V is TRBV28; 8 nucleotides match TRBD2. With 4 bases clipped from V and 3 bases from J, the junction kept 6 bases outside the gene matches. The V gene's germline CDR1 is MDHEN and CDR2 SYDVKM. The CDR3 is 15 amino acids. The CDR3 nucleotides are TGTGCCAGCAGTTCCATCCGGGGGGGGACAGATACGCAGTATTTT. Protein sequence: CASSSIRGGTDTQYF.

The V call is TRBV12-5, the J call TRBJ1-5; D uncertain. Trimming shortened V by 3 bases and J by 0 bases, and 9 bases separated the two germline ends. The germline V gene has CDR1 LGHNT and CDR2 FRNRAP. The CDR3 contains 15 residues. The CDR3 sequence is CASGLSVYSNQPQHF. DNA of the CDR3: TGTGCTAGTGGTTTATCGGTTTATAGCAATCAGCCCCAGCATTTT.

This clonotype was detected only a few times. V is TRBV28 and J is TRBJ1-2; maybe TRBD1 (6 bases). The CDR3 totals 15 residues. CDR1 and CDR2 from the germline V gene are MDHEN and SYDVKM. With 5 bases removed from V and 8 bases from J, the gap between germline ends came to 21 bases. CDR3 amino acids: CASSPQPQGASGYTF. The DNA for the CDR3 is TGTGCCAGCAGTCCTCAGCCACAGGGCGCTTCAGGCTACACCTTC.

Relative to its sample, this clonotype is medium-sized. The gene calls are TRBV16 and TRBJ2-3; D is possibly TRBD1 (5 bases). Germline V gene sequence: CDR1 KGHSY, CDR2 FQNENV. This CDR3 has 15 residues. Trimming took 4 bases from V and 2 from J, leaving 13 bases between them. In nucleotides, the CDR3 is TGTGCCAGCAGCCTGAATCGACAGCCCACAGATACGCAGTATTTT. Its translation is CASSLNRQPTDTQYF.

This clonotype came up a few times. This chain links TRBV11-3 with TRBJ2-3; weak D call: TRBD2 (6 bases). The CDR3 is made up of 16 amino acids. Trimming stripped 4 bases from V and 6 bases from J, with 20 bases between. The germline gives CDR1 SGHNT, CDR2 YENEEA. CDR3 sequence reads: CASSSPLGSDYDTQYF. The CDR3, as DNA: TGTGCCAGCAGCTCTCCTCTCGGGAGCGACTACGATACGCAGTATTTT.

Judged by abundance, this clonotype is medium-sized (0.01 to 0.1%). The CDR3, as DNA: TGTGCCAGCAGCCAAGAAAGTGTATCCAGTAGTGGCTACACCTTC. It yields the protein CASSQESVSSSGYTF. The chain has TRBV4-2 and TRBJ1-2; no firm D call. The germline CDR1 and CDR2 sequences are LGHNA and YNFKEQ. Trimming pared 0 bases from V and 7 bases from J, leaving 15 bases between. This CDR3 region has 15 residues.

This clonotype rates as medium-sized. The chain combines TRBV20-1 with TRBJ2-4; possibly TRBD1 or TRBD2 for D (6 bases each). The CDR3 extends over 15 amino acids. Germline assignment: CDR1 DFQATT and CDR2 SNEGSKA (reference sequence). V shed 3 bases and J shed 0 bases, with 12 bases lying between them. CDR3 protein: CSASGQRVAKNIQYF. The DNA of the CDR3 is TGCAGTGCTAGTGGACAGCGGGTAGCCAAAAACATTCAGTACTTC.

This clonotype was counted only a few times. The chain recombines TRBV6-5 with TRBJ2-1, with 7 bases fitting TRBD2. Germline trimming cut 5 bases from V and 4 bases from J; bases unmatched to any gene: 11. Germline loops: CDR1 MNHEY, CDR2 SVGAGI. The CDR3 runs 16 residues. Written as DNA, the CDR3 is TGTGCCAGCAGTGCACGGGACTACCCTCTTTACAATGAGCAGTTCTTC. This codes for CASSARDYPLYNEQFF.

This clonotype is medium-sized (0.01 to 0.1%) within its sample. The chain uses TRBV12-3 or TRBV12-4 and TRBJ1-5, with no clear D. V was pared by 5 bases and J by 7 bases, with 9 bases between. CDR3 length: 12 residues. The CDR3 reads CASSHQRQPQHF. CDR3 sequence (DNA): TGTGCCAGCAGTCACCAAAGGCAGCCCCAGCATTTT.

The chain employs TRBV9 and TRBJ2-7; no definite D call. The germline V gene has CDR1 SGDLS and CDR2 YYNGEE. The CDR3 loop spans 14 amino acids. The V end was cut by 0 bases, the J end by 4 bases, with 11 bases between. The CDR3 here is CASSVGADSYEQYF. The CDR3 DNA sequence: TGTGCCAGCAGCGTAGGGGCGGATTCTTACGAGCAGTACTTC.

By share, this clonotype ranks as medium-sized. The rearrangement uses TRBV27 and TRBJ1-5; no firm D call. The CDR3 extends over 12 amino acids. Trimming removed 3 bases at V and 7 bases at J, with 7 bases between. From germline, CDR1 is MNHEY and CDR2 SMNVEV (reference sequence). The CDR3 DNA sequence: TGTGCCAGCAGTTTCCTAGGCCAGCCCCAGCATTTT. Its translation: CASSFLGQPQHF.

This clonotype ranks as medium-sized. The chain links TRBV18 to TRBJ1-1; D may be TRBD1 (5 bases). V was clipped by 4 bases and J by 5 bases, with 17 bases between them. The CDR3 is 15 residues long. The germline V gene has CDR1 KGHSH and CDR2 LQKENI. The DNA of the CDR3 is TGTGCCAGCTCACTTGGGGCCCCGACAGTAACTGAAGCTTTCTTT. Translated: CASSLGAPTVTEAFF.

J is TRBJ1-1 and V is TRBV6-5; D is unclear. This CDR3 is built from 13 residues. Germline CDR1 MNHEY, CDR2 SVGAGI. V dropped 5 bases and J dropped 4 bases, with 11 bases sitting between them. The CDR3 DNA reads as TGTGCCAGCAGTGGCTTACAAAGCACTGAAGCTTTCTTT. Translating it yields CASSGLQSTEAFF.

In this sample, this clonotype turned up many times. This chain uses TRBV6-2 or TRBV6-3 with TRBJ1-5; D not resolved. CDR3 size: 14 residues. Trimming removed 4 bases from V and 5 bases from J, with 12 bases in between. CDR1 and CDR2 (germline): MNHEY, SVGEGT. The CDR3 coding sequence is TGTGCCAGCAGTTTGATTCAGTATCATCAGCCCCAGCATTTT. This encodes CASSLIQYHQPQHF.

This clonotype was seen many times. The chain employs TRBV20-1 and TRBJ1-4; possible D gene TRBD1, 5 bases. CDR1 is DFQATT and CDR2 is SNEGSKA in the germline V gene (reference sequence). Trimming removed 2 bases at V and 5 bases at J, with 12 bases between. The CDR3 consists of 14 residues. The CDR3 loop is CSARRAGSNEKLFF. Here the CDR3 DNA reads TGCAGTGCTAGAAGGGCAGGGTCCAATGAAAAACTGTTTTTT.

At least ten counts were recorded for this clonotype. This chain joins TRBV5-1 and TRBJ1-1, with D hard to call. The CDR3 has 13 amino acids. Germline V gene lookup returns CDR1 SGHRS and CDR2 YFSETQ. Trimming took 5 bases from V and 0 from J, leaving 8 bases between them. The CDR3 sequence: CASSPFMNTEAFF. DNA for the CDR3: TGCGCCAGCAGTCCCTTTATGAACACTGAAGCTTTCTTT.

This clonotype was counted many times. The rearrangement uses TRBV9 and TRBJ2-3; no clear D. CDR1 and CDR2 (germline): SGDLS, YYNGEE. V dropped 2 bases and J dropped 7 bases, with 14 bases sitting between them. The CDR3 runs to 14 residues. The CDR3 region is CASSVTPQPHTQYF. The CDR3 DNA reads as TGTGCCAGCAGCGTTACTCCACAACCCCATACGCAGTATTTT.

The chain couples TRBV20-1 to TRBJ1-6; D possibly corresponds to TRBD1 (5 bases). The germline V gene encodes CDR1 DFQATT and CDR2 SNEGSKA (reference sequence). The germline V and J ends were trimmed by 0 bases and 8 bases, with 14 bases remaining between them. The CDR3 is 15 amino acids. The CDR3 DNA reads as TGCAGTGCTAGAGATAGTGGGGCCCGTGATTCACCCCTCCACTTT. This gives the protein CSARDSGARDSPLHF.

The CDR3 DNA reads as TGTGCCAGCAGCCTGAGCGGGCCCACAGATACGCAGTATTTT. It yields the protein CASSLSGPTDTQYF. This chain uses TRBV11-2 with TRBJ2-3; D is possibly TRBD2 (6 bases). Germline CDR1 reads SGHAT; CDR2 reads FQNNGV. The CDR3 loop spans 14 amino acids. V was shortened by 5 bases and J by 2 bases, with 11 bases between the two germline ends.

This clonotype was counted between two and nine times. This chain links TRBV27 with TRBJ2-3; no definite D call. Germline V gene data show CDR1 as MNHEY and CDR2 as SMNVEV (reference sequence). The CDR3 loop spans 13 amino acids. Between the trimmed V and J ends, which lost 3 bases and 0 bases, there was a span of 4 bases. CDR3 nucleotides: TGTGCCAGCAGTTTTAAGAGCACAGATACGCAGTATTTT. This codes for CASSFKSTDTQYF.

The J gene is TRBJ2-7, the V gene TRBV21-1; whether TRBD1, the table's D call, matches the DNA was not checked. TRBV21-1 is annotated as a pseudogene. The CDR3 totals 17 residues. CDR3 nucleotide sequence: TGTGCCAGCAGCACTCGCCCTCGGGACAGGAGCTCCTACGAGCAGTACTTC. Residues: CASSTRPRDRSSYEQYF.

This clonotype came up many times. This rearrangement joins TRBV14 to TRBJ1-6; D call uncertain. Germline V lookup: CDR1 SGHDN, CDR2 FVKESK. Trimming took off 5 bases at V and 9 bases at J, with 20 bases between the two ends. There are 16 residues in the CDR3. The CDR3 reads CASSYRVSSIPSPLHF. The CDR3 nucleotides are TGTGCCAGCAGCTATCGTGTCTCCTCGATCCCTTCACCCCTCCACTTT. The entire variable domain, with the rest obtained from reference TRBV14 and TRBJ1-6, is as follows: EAGVTQFPSHSVIEKGQTVTLRCDPISGHDNLYWYRRVMGKEIKFLLHFVKESKQDESGMPNNRFLAERTGGTYSTLKVQPAELEDSGVYFCASSYRVSSIPSPLHFGNGTRLTVT.

This clonotype was found many times. This sequence joins TRBV5-1 and TRBJ2-7, with 13 bases lining up with TRBD2. Trimming removed 4 bases from V and 3 bases from J; junction bases left unmatched: 10. This CDR3 spans 17 amino acids. Germline assignment: CDR1 SGHRS and CDR2 YFSETQ. The CDR3 DNA reads as TGCGCCAGCAGCGGGGGACTAGCGGGATTGAAAAGCTACGAGCAGTACTTC. The encoded protein is CASSGGLAGLKSYEQYF.